The present T cell receptor beta chain was sequenced within a study of metastatic and nonmetastatic thyroid tumors. Overall study context: Blood and tumor or nodule tissue repertoires from malignant and benign thyroid patients were compared.

J was trimmed by 5 bases and V by 4 bases; bases with no gene match: 10. The CDR3 sequence is 16 residues long. Germline V gene lookup returns CDR1 SGHNT and CDR2 YYREEE (reference sequence). In the authors' workflow: Between-group CDR3 differences, defined by clinicopathological status, yielded a distant-metastasis classifier for papillary thyroid cancer. TCRdb re-called clones from the PCR reads using MiXCR. Clone size and V and J calls follow TCRdb, not the original study. The sample has roughly 30,000 clones; 25% to 30% are singletons. General study findings and limits: Compared with benign nodules, malignant thyroid tumors were reported to have significantly higher TCR beta diversity in both blood and tumor.

In this sample, this clone turned up many times. Its antigen remains unknown. Thyroid surgery had not been preceded by any treatment in any patient. V is TRBV5-4 and J is TRBJ1-3, with 9 positions matching TRBD1. What was sequenced was blood. The TCR comes from a female donor with papillary thyroid cancer or a benign thyroid nodule (not recorded which). Some clones in this sample may be carry-over from other donors' samples. The CDR3 region is CASSPGQGPHRNTIYF. CDR3 sequence (DNA): TGTGCCAGCAGCCCCGGACAGGGGCCCCATCGAAACACCATATATTTT.